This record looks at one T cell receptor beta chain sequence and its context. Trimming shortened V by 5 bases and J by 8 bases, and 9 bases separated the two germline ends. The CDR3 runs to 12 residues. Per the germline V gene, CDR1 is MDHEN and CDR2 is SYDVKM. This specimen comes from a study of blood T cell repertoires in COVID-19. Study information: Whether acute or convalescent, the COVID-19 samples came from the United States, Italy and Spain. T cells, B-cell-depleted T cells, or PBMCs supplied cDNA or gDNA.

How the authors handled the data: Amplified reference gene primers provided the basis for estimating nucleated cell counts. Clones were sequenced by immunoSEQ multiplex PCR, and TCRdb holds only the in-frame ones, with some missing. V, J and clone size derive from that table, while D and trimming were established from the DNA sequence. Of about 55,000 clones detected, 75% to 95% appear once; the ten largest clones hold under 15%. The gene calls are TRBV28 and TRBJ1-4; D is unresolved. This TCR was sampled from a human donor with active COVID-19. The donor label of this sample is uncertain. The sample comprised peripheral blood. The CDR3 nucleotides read TGTGCCAGCAGTGTCCGCCAGGAAAAACTGTTTTTT. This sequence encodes CASSVRQEKLFF.